This entry lists 11 T cell receptor beta chains sequenced from one sample in a study of CD8 T cells in ankylosing spondylitis. These TCRs are of unknown antigen specificity. General study results and limits: Typical of ankylosing spondylitis blood, it appeared, was a TCR beta motif of roughly eight highly homologous variants.

TCRdb re-analysed the 5' RACE reads in MiXCR, keeping a single row per CDR3 protein. The sample holds about 840,000 distinct CDR3 sequences; around 11% are singletons and the top ten take about 0.5%. Source material: blood, either unsorted or a sorted T cell fraction (not recorded which). The receptor source for this set is a male donor with ankylosing spondylitis.

This sequence joins TRBV12-3 or TRBV12-4 and TRBJ1-2; D not certain. V was clipped by 2 bases and J by 0 bases, with 13 bases between them. CDR3 length equals 16 residues. CDR3 loop: CASSLSQRPANYGYTF. CDR3 in DNA: TGTGCCAGCAGTTTATCCCAGCGGCCTGCTAACTATGGCTACACCTTC.

The chain employs TRBV7-2 and TRBJ2-3, with no clear D. Trimming stripped 2 bases from V and 2 bases from J, with 8 bases between. Germline V CDR1 and CDR2: SGHTA, FQGNSA. The CDR3 spans 14 residues. The CDR3 sequence: CASSLNTYTDTQYF. The CDR3 bases are TGTGCCAGCAGCTTAAACACTTACACAGATACGCAGTATTTT.

This clonotype was recorded at least ten times. The J gene is TRBJ2-4, the V gene TRBV29-1; either TRBD1 or TRBD2 may fit D (6 bases each). V gave up 4 bases and J gave up 15 bases, with 19 bases separating them. CDR1 is SQVTM and CDR2 is ANQGSEA in the germline V gene. The length of the CDR3 is 12 residues. CDR3 protein: CSVVQGVGGVYF. The CDR3 region has the DNA TGCAGCGTTGTACAGGGCGTGGGGGGAGTGTACTTC.

This clonotype was detected ten times or more. The genes are TRBV29-1 and TRBJ2-3; no clear D. The V end was cut by 7 bases, the J end by 4 bases, with 3 bases between. The germline V gene has CDR1 SQVTM and CDR2 ANQGSEA. The CDR3 consists of 9 residues. This CDR3 is CSASDTQYF. The CDR3 nucleotides read TGCAGCGCCTCAGATACGCAGTATTTT.

This clonotype was recorded a few times. The chain carries TRBV20-1 and TRBJ1-1, with unresolved D. Germline V lookup: CDR1 DFQATT, CDR2 SNEGSKA (reference sequence). The CDR3 loop spans 12 amino acids. V was clipped by 6 bases and J by 7 bases, with 15 bases between them. The CDR3 loop is CSALPGLFEAFF. The CDR3 DNA follows: TGCAGTGCCCTGCCGGGCCTCTTTGAAGCTTTCTTT.

This clonotype appeared a few times. The chain joins TRBV20-1 to TRBJ2-7; TRBD1 aligns across 9 bases. This CDR3 contains 14 residues. CDR1 DFQATT and CDR2 SNEGSKA come from the germline V gene (reference sequence). The J segment lost 1 base and the V segment lost 3 bases, leaving 4 bases of the junction unmatched. The DNA for the CDR3 is TGCAGTGCTAGTGTTGGACAGGGGTCCTACGAGCAGTACTTC. It is translated as CSASVGQGSYEQYF.

The chain is built from TRBV29-1 and TRBJ1-3; possibly TRBD1 for D (5 bases). From germline, CDR1 is SQVTM and CDR2 ANQGSEA. The CDR3 has 14 residues. Trimming left V 3 bases short and J 0 bases short, with 9 bases between. The CDR3 DNA sequence: TGCAGCGTTGACCACAGGCCCTCTGGAAACACCATATATTTT. This encodes CSVDHRPSGNTIYF.

The chain recombines TRBV4-2 with TRBJ2-7, with 8 bases aligning to TRBD2. The germline V gene has CDR1 LGHNA and CDR2 YNFKEQ. Unmatched junction bases numbered 3, after V lost 1 base and J lost 4 bases. CDR3 size: 14 residues. In DNA, the CDR3 is TGTGCCAGCAGCCAAGGGGTAGCGGGGTACGAGCAGTACTTC. Encoded protein: CASSQGVAGYEQYF.

The CDR3 DNA reads TGTGCCAGCAGAACGGGACAGGCGAACTACAATGAGCAGTTCTTC. Its protein is CASRTGQANYNEQFF. This chain joins TRBV6-2 or TRBV6-3 and TRBJ2-1, with 8 bases matching TRBD1. The CDR3 covers 15 residues. From germline, CDR1 is MNHEY and CDR2 SVGEGT. The V and J ends lost 6 bases and 3 bases, in that order; junction bases with no gene match: 7.

Only a few counts were recorded for this clonotype. This chain joins TRBV20-1 and TRBJ2-7, with 13 bases matching TRBD2. The CDR3 sequence is 16 residues long. J was trimmed by 4 bases and V by 5 bases; bases with no gene match: 11. Germline V gene lookup returns CDR1 DFQATT and CDR2 SNEGSKA (reference sequence). As DNA, the CDR3 is TGCAGTGCTCCTATCTCACAGACTAGCGGGAGGTACGAGCAGTACTTC. Its translation: CSAPISQTSGRYEQYF.

This clonotype was seen only a few times. The CDR3 nucleotides read TGTGCCAGCAGCGTAAGACAGGGGAGAGATGAGCAGTTCTTC. The encoded protein is CASSVRQGRDEQFF. This chain links TRBV9 with TRBJ2-1, with 8 bases fitting TRBD1. CDR3 size: 14 residues. Unmatched junction bases numbered 5, after V lost 1 base and J lost 8 bases. Germline V lookup: CDR1 SGDLS, CDR2 YYNGEE.